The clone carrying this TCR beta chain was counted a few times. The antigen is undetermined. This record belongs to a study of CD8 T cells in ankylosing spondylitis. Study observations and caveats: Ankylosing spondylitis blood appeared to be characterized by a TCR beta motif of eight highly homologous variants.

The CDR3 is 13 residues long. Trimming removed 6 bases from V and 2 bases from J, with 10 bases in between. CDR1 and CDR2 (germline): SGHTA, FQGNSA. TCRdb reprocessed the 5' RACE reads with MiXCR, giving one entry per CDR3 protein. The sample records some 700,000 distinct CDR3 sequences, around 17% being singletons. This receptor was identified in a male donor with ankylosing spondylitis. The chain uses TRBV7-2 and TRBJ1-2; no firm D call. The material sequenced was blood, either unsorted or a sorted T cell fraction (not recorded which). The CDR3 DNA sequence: TGTGCCAGCAGTTCGACACAAAACTATGGCTACACCTTC. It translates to CASSSTQNYGYTF.